Presented here are 13 T cell receptor beta chains from one specimen sequenced in a study of technical replicates of blood from several donors. This table comes from immunoSEQ multiplex PCR, and its TCRdb copy is limited to in-frame clones, with some not included. The table shows tens of thousands of clones, with around 94% occurring only once. Source material: T cells isolated from PBMCs. These receptors were obtained from a human donor in good health.

The gene calls are TRBV9 and TRBJ2-5; tentatively, D is TRBD2 (5 bases). Trimming shortened V by 3 bases and J by 4 bases, and 13 bases separated the two germline ends. The CDR3 is 14 amino acids. CDR1 SGDLS and CDR2 YYNGEE come from the germline V gene. The CDR3 region has the DNA TGTGCCAGCAGCGCCGGAGGTGTTCTAGAGACCCAGTACTTC. Translated, it gives CASSAGGVLETQYF. The variable domain in full, with the rest retrieved from reference TRBV9 and TRBJ2-5, is DSGVTQTPKHLITATGQRVTLRCSPRSGDLSVYWYQQSLDQGLQFLIQYYNGEERAKGNILERFSAQQFPDLHSELNLSSLELGDSALYFCASSAGGVLETQYFGPGTRLLVL.

This sequence joins TRBV10-3 and TRBJ2-7, with 7 bases matching TRBD1. This CDR3 is 14 amino acids long. From germline, CDR1 is ENHRY and CDR2 SYGVKD. V was pared by 4 bases and J by 6 bases, with 9 bases of the junction left unmatched. CDR3: CAISGPTGFGEQYF. For the CDR3, the DNA is TGTGCCATCAGTGGCCCGACAGGGTTTGGCGAGCAGTACTTC.

V gene TRBV19 combines with J gene TRBJ2-5, with 8 bases lining up with TRBD2. The CDR3 consists of 15 residues. Germline assignment: CDR1 LNHDA and CDR2 SQIVND (reference sequence). Unmatched junction bases numbered 10, after V lost 5 bases and J lost 5 bases. In nucleotides, the CDR3 is TGTGCCAGTAGTCGTCGACTAGCGCTAGGGGAGACCCAGTACTTC. Protein sequence: CASSRRLALGETQYF. Combining the CDR3 with reference TRBV19 and TRBJ2-5 gives the whole variable domain DGGITQSPKYLFRKEGQNVTLSCEQNLNHDAMYWYRQDPGQGLRLIYYSQIVNDFQKGDIAEGYSVSREKKESFPLTVTSAQKNPTAFYLCASSRRLALGETQYFGPGTRLLVL.

The count of this clone is one. This chain connects TRBV19 to TRBJ2-3; D is possibly TRBD1 (6 bases). Germline lookup yields CDR1 LNHDA and CDR2 SQIVND (reference sequence). Trimming shortened V by 5 bases and J by 1 base, and 10 bases separated the two germline ends. CDR3 length: 14 amino acids. The CDR3 sequence is CASSVNRGTDTQYF. The CDR3 DNA sequence: TGTGCCAGTAGTGTAAACAGGGGCACAGATACGCAGTATTTT.

The chain couples TRBV5-1 to TRBJ2-7; D is uncertain. CDR1 is SGHRS, CDR2 YFSETQ, per germline. The CDR3 has 13 amino acids. V lost 4 bases and J lost 1, with 9 bases in between. The CDR3 is CASSAYSSYEQYF. CDR3 nucleotides: TGCGCCAGCAGCGCCTACTCATCCTACGAGCAGTACTTC.

The rearrangement joins TRBV11-3 to TRBJ2-7; D might be TRBD2 (5 bases). Germline V CDR1 and CDR2: SGHNT, YENEEA. V was pared by 4 bases and J by 0 bases, with 7 bases between. This CDR3 is 13 amino acids long. The CDR3 region is CASSSRGSYEQYF. The CDR3, as DNA: TGTGCCAGCAGCTCCCGGGGCTCCTACGAGCAGTACTTC.

The CDR3: CASSWDRRYEQYF. DNA for the CDR3: TGTGCCAGCAGTTGGGACAGGAGATACGAGCAGTACTTC. J is TRBJ2-7 and V is TRBV7-9, with 8 bases fitting TRBD1. V was pared by 6 bases and J by 4 bases, with 5 bases of the junction left unmatched. Looked up from germline, CDR1 is SEHNR and CDR2 is FQNEAQ (reference sequence). The CDR3 is made up of 13 amino acids.

The CDR3 loop is CASSASGRITDTQYF. The DNA of the CDR3 is TGTGCCAGCAGCGCTAGCGGGAGGATAACAGATACGCAGTATTTT. V gene TRBV5-4 combines with J gene TRBJ2-3; 11 nucleotides match TRBD2. The germline V gene encodes CDR1 SGHNT and CDR2 YYREEE (reference sequence). Trimming removed 4 bases from V and 3 bases from J; junction bases left unmatched: 4. CDR3 length: 15 amino acids.

This clone has only one observation. The rearrangement joins TRBV5-1 to TRBJ2-7; possible D gene TRBD1, 6 bases. Trimming took off 1 base at V and 2 bases at J, with 13 bases between the two ends. CDR3 length: 15 amino acids. Germline V gene sequence: CDR1 SGHRS, CDR2 YFSETQ. The CDR3 loop reads CASSLRQALTYEQYF. The CDR3 nucleotides are TGCGCCAGCAGCTTGAGACAGGCCCTCACCTACGAGCAGTACTTC.

V is TRBV12-5 and J is TRBJ2-2; D is ambiguous. The CDR3 runs to 14 residues. Trimming left V 2 bases short and J 5 bases short, with 9 bases between. CDR1 LGHNT and CDR2 FRNRAP come from the germline V gene. For the CDR3, the DNA is TGTGCTAGTGGTTTGACACATGTAACCGGGGAGCTGTTTTTT. This translates into CASGLTHVTGELFF.

This chain links TRBV6-1 with TRBJ2-1; 10 positions agree with TRBD1. V lost 1 base, J lost 5 bases, and 2 bases stayed unmatched. This CDR3 has 15 amino acids. The germline gives CDR1 MNHNS, CDR2 SASEGT. The CDR3 reads CASSEGTGGNNEQFF. The DNA for the CDR3 is TGTGCCAGCAGTGAAGGGACAGGGGGGAACAATGAGCAGTTCTTC.

This clone has only a few counts. The chain carries TRBV7-9 and TRBJ2-7, with D perhaps matching TRBD1 (6 bases). Germline lookup yields CDR1 SEHNR and CDR2 FQNEAQ (reference sequence). The CDR3 consists of 15 residues. V was shortened by 5 bases and J by 2 bases, with 16 bases between the two germline ends. The CDR3 loop is CASSLSRTAAYEQYF. In DNA, the CDR3 is TGTGCCAGCAGCCTATCTAGGACAGCCGCCTACGAGCAGTACTTC.

The chain carries TRBV10-3 and TRBJ2-1; 9 bases map to TRBD2. The V and J ends lost 6 bases and 0 bases, in that order; junction bases with no gene match: 3. The CDR3 totals 15 residues. In germline, CDR1 is ENHRY, CDR2 SYGVKD. CDR3 protein: CAIRSLAGSYNEQFF. CDR3 sequence (DNA): TGTGCCATCAGGTCACTAGCGGGCTCCTACAATGAGCAGTTCTTC.